This T cell receptor (beta chain) emerged from a study of T cells in Graves' hyperthyroidism and ophthalmopathy. Exclusions: uncontrolled infection, other autoimmune disease, pregnancy, lactation. Each diagnosis drew on symptoms, thyroxine, TRAb, thyroid ultrasound and orbital computed tomography findings. RNA transcripts yielded amplified TCR beta CDR3 regions. First-round RT-PCR with HTBI primers amplified the TCR CDR3 region. TCRdb reanalysed the multiplex PCR reads using MiXCR and keeps one entry per CDR3 protein. The sample consists of approximately 400,000 distinct CDR3 sequences, around 25% of them appearing once. In germline, CDR1 is MNHEY, CDR2 SVGAGI. The ends lost 2 bases at V and 8 bases at J; junction bases unmatched: 5. This CDR3 has 14 residues. This clonotype was counted ten times or more.

The chain has TRBV6-5 and TRBJ2-1; TRBD1 matches at 8 bases. Material for sequencing was blood. This clonotype originated in a man between 50 and 59 years old with Graves' hyperthyroidism. DNA for the CDR3: TGTGCCAGCAGTTACCAATCAGGGGGCGATGAGCAGTTCTTC. Protein: CASSYQSGGDEQFF.